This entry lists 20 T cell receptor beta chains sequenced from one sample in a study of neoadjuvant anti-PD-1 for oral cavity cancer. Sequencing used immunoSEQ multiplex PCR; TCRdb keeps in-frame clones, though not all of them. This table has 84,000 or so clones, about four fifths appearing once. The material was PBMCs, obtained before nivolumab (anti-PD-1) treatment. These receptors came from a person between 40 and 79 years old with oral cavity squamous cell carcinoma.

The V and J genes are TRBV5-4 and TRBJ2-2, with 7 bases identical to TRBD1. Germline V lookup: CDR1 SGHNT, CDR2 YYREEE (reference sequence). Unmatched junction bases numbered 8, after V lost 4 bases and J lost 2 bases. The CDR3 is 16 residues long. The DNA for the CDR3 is TGTGCCAGCAGCCTTAAGGGGACAGTCAACACCGGGGAGCTGTTTTTT. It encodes CASSLKGTVNTGELFF.

The CDR3 sequence: CATQLRGPTEAFF. The CDR3 nucleotides read TGTGCCACGCAATTGAGGGGGCCCACTGAAGCTTTCTTT. The rearrangement uses TRBV13 and TRBJ1-1; 7 nucleotides match TRBD1. CDR3 length: 13 residues. CDR1 and CDR2 (germline): PRHDT, FYEKMQ (reference sequence). Losses at the gene ends were 10 bases for V and 4 bases for J; bases not matched to a gene: 9.

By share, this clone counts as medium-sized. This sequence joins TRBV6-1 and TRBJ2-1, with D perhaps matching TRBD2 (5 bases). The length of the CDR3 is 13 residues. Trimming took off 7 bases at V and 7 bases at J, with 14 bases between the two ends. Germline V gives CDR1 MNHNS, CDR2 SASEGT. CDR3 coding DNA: TGTGCCAGCACTGGGTCGGGGTTGAATGAGCAGTTCTTC. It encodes CASTGSGLNEQFF.

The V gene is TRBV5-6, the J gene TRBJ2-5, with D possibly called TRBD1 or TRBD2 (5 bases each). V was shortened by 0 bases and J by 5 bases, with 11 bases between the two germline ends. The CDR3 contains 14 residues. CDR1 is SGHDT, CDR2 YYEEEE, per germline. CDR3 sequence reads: CASSLVSGTETQYF. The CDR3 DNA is TGTGCCAGCAGCTTGGTATCAGGGACGGAGACCCAGTACTTC. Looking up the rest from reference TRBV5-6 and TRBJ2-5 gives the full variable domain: DAGVTQSPTHLIKTRGQQVTLRCSPKSGHDTVSWYQQALGQGPQFIFQYYEEEERQRGNFPDRFSGHQFPNYSSELNVNALLLGDSALYLCASSLVSGTETQYFGPGTRLLVL.

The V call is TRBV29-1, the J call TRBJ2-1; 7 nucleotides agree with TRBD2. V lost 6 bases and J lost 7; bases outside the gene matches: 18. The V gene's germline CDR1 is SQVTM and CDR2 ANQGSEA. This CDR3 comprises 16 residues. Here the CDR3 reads CSVSLIAGEVSNEQFF. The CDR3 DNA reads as TGCAGCGTCTCACTAATAGCGGGTGAGGTCAGTAATGAGCAGTTCTTC.

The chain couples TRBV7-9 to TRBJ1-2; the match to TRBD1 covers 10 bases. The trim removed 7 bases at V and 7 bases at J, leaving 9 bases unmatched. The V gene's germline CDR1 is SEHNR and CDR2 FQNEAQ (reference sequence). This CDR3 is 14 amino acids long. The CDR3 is CASIETGGVGGYTF. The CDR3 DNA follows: TGTGCCAGCATCGAGACAGGGGGCGTTGGTGGCTACACCTTC.

The CDR3: CASSRTGTGGPDTQYF. In DNA, the CDR3 is TGCGCCAGCAGCAGAACCGGGACAGGGGGTCCAGATACGCAGTATTTT. V and J are TRBV5-1 and TRBJ2-3; TRBD1 agrees at 11 bases. Trimming took 4 bases from V and 4 from J; bases not matched to a gene: 8. This CDR3 spans 16 amino acids. Looked up from germline, CDR1 is SGHRS and CDR2 is YFSETQ.

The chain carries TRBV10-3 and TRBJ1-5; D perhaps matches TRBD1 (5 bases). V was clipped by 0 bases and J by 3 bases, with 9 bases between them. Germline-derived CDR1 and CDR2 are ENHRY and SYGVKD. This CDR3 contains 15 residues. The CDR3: CAISESSTANQPQHF. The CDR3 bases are TGTGCCATCAGTGAGTCTTCGACAGCCAATCAGCCCCAGCATTTT.

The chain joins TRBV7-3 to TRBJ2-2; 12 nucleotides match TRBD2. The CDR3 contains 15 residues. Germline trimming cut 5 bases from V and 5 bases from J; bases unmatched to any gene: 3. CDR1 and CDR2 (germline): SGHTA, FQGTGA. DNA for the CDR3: TGTGCCAGCAGCCTAGCGGGAGGGCAAACCGGGGAGCTGTTTTTT. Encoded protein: CASSLAGGQTGELFF.

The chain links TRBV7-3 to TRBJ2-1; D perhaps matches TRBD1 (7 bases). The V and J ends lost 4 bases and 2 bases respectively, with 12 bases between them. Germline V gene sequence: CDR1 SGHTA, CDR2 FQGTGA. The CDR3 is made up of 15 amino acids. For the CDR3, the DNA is TGTGCCAGCAGCTCCCAGGGGGGACCCTACAATGAGCAGTTCTTC. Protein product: CASSSQGGPYNEQFF. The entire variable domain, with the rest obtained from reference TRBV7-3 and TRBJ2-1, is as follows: GAGVSQTPSNKVTEKGKYVELRCDPISGHTALYWYRQSLGQGPEFLIYFQGTGAADDSGLPNDRFFAVRPEGSVSTLKIQRTERGDSAVYLCASSSQGGPYNEQFFGPGTRLTVL.

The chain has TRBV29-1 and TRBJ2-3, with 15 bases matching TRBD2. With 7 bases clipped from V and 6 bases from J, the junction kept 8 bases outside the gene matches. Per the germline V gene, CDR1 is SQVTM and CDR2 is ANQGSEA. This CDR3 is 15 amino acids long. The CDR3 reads CSALGLAGGSDTQYF. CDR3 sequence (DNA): TGCAGCGCCCTGGGACTAGCGGGAGGATCGGATACGCAGTATTTT.

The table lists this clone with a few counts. The CDR3 coding sequence is TGCGCCAGCAGCTCCACAGGGGGCGCAGAGCAGCCCCAGCATTTT. It codes for CASSSTGGAEQPQHF. The chain carries TRBV5-1 and TRBJ1-5, with 9 bases aligning to TRBD1. This CDR3 has 15 amino acids. CDR1 is SGHRS and CDR2 is YFSETQ in the germline V gene. The V and J ends lost 3 bases and 7 bases, in that order; junction bases with no gene match: 8.

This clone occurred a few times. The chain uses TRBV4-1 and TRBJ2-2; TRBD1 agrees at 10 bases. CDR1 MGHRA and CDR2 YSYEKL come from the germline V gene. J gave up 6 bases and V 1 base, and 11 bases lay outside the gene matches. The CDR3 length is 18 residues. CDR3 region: CASSQAARDRGVSGELFF. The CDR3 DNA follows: TGCGCCAGCAGCCAAGCGGCCCGGGACAGGGGAGTATCCGGGGAGCTGTTTTTT.

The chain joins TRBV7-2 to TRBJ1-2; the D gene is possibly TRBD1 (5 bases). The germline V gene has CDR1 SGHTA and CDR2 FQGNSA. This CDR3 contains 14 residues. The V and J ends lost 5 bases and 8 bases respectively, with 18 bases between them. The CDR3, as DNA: TGTGCCAGCAGCGGCCAGGGTACTAGGAGGGGCTACACCTTC. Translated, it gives CASSGQGTRRGYTF.

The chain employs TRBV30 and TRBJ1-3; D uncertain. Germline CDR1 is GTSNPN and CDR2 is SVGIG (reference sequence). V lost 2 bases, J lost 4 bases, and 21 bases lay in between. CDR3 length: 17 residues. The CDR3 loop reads CAWSLPPASSIGNTIYF. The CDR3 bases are TGTGCCTGGAGTCTTCCTCCAGCGAGTTCGATCGGAAACACCATATATTTT.

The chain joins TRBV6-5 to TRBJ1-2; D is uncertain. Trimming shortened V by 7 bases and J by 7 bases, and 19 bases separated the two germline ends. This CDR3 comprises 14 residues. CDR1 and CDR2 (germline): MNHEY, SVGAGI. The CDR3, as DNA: TGTGCCAGCACCAAGAAGTCCGCCGCGGGTGGCTACACCTTC. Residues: CASTKKSAAGGYTF.

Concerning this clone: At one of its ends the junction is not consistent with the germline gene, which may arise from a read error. The CDR3 here is CASSPSLQGALNF. Written as DNA, the CDR3 is TGTGCCAGCTCTCCTTCCTTACAGGGGGCCTTGAACTTC. The chain links TRBV9 to TRBJ2-5; 9 bases are a match to TRBD1. The CDR3 has 13 amino acids. Germline V gene data show CDR1 as SGDLS and CDR2 as YYNGEE.

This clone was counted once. The chain's CDR3 is CASSYDSVLYNEQFF. For the CDR3, the DNA is TGTGCCAGCAGTTACGACTCAGTTTTATACAATGAGCAGTTCTTC. The J gene is TRBJ2-1, the V gene TRBV6-5; D unresolved. The germline V and J ends were trimmed by 2 bases and 4 bases, with 12 bases remaining between them. The V gene's germline CDR1 is MNHEY and CDR2 SVGAGI. The CDR3 extends over 15 amino acids.

The chain's CDR3 is CASSLGGINTEAFF. The DNA of the CDR3 is TGCGCCAGCAGCTTGGGGGGGATTAACACTGAAGCTTTCTTT. V and J are TRBV5-1 and TRBJ1-1, with D maybe TRBD1 (5 bases). V was clipped by 0 bases and J by 2 bases, with 8 bases between them. The V gene's germline CDR1 is SGHRS and CDR2 YFSETQ. The CDR3 is made up of 14 amino acids. Supplemented by reference TRBV5-1 and TRBJ1-1, the full variable domain reads KAGVTQTPRYLIKTRGQQVTLSCSPISGHRSVSWYQQTPGQGLQFLFEYFSETQRNKGNFPGRFSGRQFSNSRSEMNVSTLELGDSALYLCASSLGGINTEAFFGQGTRLTVV.

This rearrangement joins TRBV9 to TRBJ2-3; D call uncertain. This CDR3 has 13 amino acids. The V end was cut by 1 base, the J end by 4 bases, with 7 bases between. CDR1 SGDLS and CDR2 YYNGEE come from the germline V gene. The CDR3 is CASSVLYSDTQYF. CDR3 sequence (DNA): TGTGCCAGCAGCGTACTCTACTCAGATACGCAGTATTTT.